The clone carrying this T cell receptor (beta chain) was found a few times. The antigen is unknown. The listed genes are named as in mouse. The read comes to an end 4 residues before the CDR3 does, leaving the germline J gene to fill in the end. Using CD4, CD8alpha, NKG2D, NKG2ACE and other markers, pooled cutaneous lymph node cells were sorted. cDNA reverse transcribed from extracted RNA served as the sequencing template. Data came from immunoSEQ multiplex PCR; TCRdb stores just in-frame clones and leaves some out. This sample carries 200,000 to 300,000 clones, none of them present only once. The CDR3 loop spans 13 amino acids. Germline V lookup: CDR1 FNHDT, CDR2 SITEND (reference sequence). The ends lost 4 bases at V and 4 bases at J; junction bases unmatched: 3. These data belong to a study of CD8+ T cells in alopecia areata. Study-level findings and limits: Across lesional scalp, and particularly alopecia totalis/universalis, clonality surpassed that of normal scalp.

The chain joins TRBV19 to TRBJ1-1, with 8 bases identical to TRBD1. The sequenced sample consisted of CD4+ T cells sorted from a lymph node. The TCR originated in a C3H/HeJ mouse with alopecia areata. This strain has MHC haplotype H2-k. The sequenced part of the CDR3 DNA is TGTGCCAGCAGTCCAGGGGGCACCACA. Translation: CASSPGGTT. In full, the CDR3 is CASSPGGTTEVFF.